A selection of T cell receptor beta chains follows, all from one sample in a study of CD8 T cells in Susac syndrome. TCRdb reprocessed the immunoSEQ multiplex PCR reads via MiXCR and lists one record per CDR3 protein. The sample has about 180,000 distinct CDR3 sequences; approximately 95% are singletons. The sequencing sample was made of CD8+ T cells from PBMCs. All receptors derive from a human donor with multiple sclerosis. The CDR3 runs from the conserved cysteine through the conserved F or W. The D gene is left open where the match is weak. The listing skips clone size in some rows; elsewhere it reads once, few, many or a size class.

size	V	J	length	D	DNA	CDR3
-	TRBV9	TRBJ1-1	12	-	TGTGCCAGCAGCGACAGGGACACTGAAGCTTTCTTT	CASSDRDTEAFF
-	TRBV5-1	TRBJ2-1	15	TRBD2	TGCGCCAGCAGCTTAGCGGGAACCTCGGGGAATGAGCAGTTCTTC	CASSLAGTSGNEQFF
-	TRBV28	TRBJ1-1	12	TRBD1	TGTGCCGTATCGGACAGGGACACTGAAGCTTTCTTT	CAVSDRDTEAFF
-	TRBV10-2	TRBJ2-3	12	-	TGCGCCAGCAACACCGTCGCAGATACGCAGTATTTT	CASNTVADTQYF
-	TRBV15	TRBJ2-1	15	-	TGTGCCACCAGCTCTGGGCAGTTCCCCTACAATGAGCAGTTCTTC	CATSSGQFPYNEQFF
-	TRBV29-1	TRBJ2-7	13	TRBD1	TGCAGCGTTACCGGGACAGGGAACTACGAGCAGTACTTC	CSVTGTGNYEQYF
-	TRBV5-4	TRBJ2-5	16	TRBD2	TGTGCCAGCAGCTTTACTGGCAGCGGGGGCCGGGAGACCCAGTACTTC	CASSFTGSGGRETQYF
-	TRBV7-9	TRBJ2-1	18	-	TGTGCCAGCAGCTTAGCGCAGGGTAGCCAAATCGCCTACAATGAGCAGTTCTTC	CASSLAQGSQIAYNEQFF
-	TRBV12-3/TRBV12-4	TRBJ2-3	15	-	TGTGCCAGCAATTCCCCAGAGGGGGTGACAGATACGCAGTATTTT	CASNSPEGVTDTQYF
-	TRBV27	TRBJ2-7	16	-	TGTGCCAGCAGCCCAATAGGGACGGCGGGGCCTTACGAGCAGTACTTC	CASSPIGTAGPYEQYF
-	TRBV3-1	TRBJ2-7	16	-	TGTGCCAGCAGCCAAGATCGGTTCAGGGGTTTTTACGAGCAGTACTTC	CASSQDRFRGFYEQYF
-	TRBV9	TRBJ2-5	12	-	TGTGCCAGCAGCATGCCCCAAGAGACCCAGTACTTC	CASSMPQETQYF
-	TRBV30	TRBJ2-5	13	-	TGTGCCTGGAGTGAGGGGCCTGACGGGACCCAGTACTTC	CAWSEGPDGTQYF
-	TRBV5-1	TRBJ2-1	14	-	TGCGCCAGCACTGACCGCGGCAGGGACAATGAGCAGTTCTTC	CASTDRGRDNEQFF
-	TRBV12-3/TRBV12-4	TRBJ2-7	14	-	TGTGCCAGCAGTTTATGGGGGGCTAGGTTTGAGCAGTACTTC	CASSLWGARFEQYF
-	TRBV20-1	TRBJ1-2	13	TRBD1	TGCAGTGCCCTACTACCGACAGGGTATGGCTACACCTTC	CSALLPTGYGYTF
-	TRBV4-1	TRBJ2-1	15	TRBD2	TGCGCCAGCAGCCTCCGGACTAGCAACTACAATGAGCAGTTCTTC	CASSLRTSNYNEQFF
-	TRBV20-1	TRBJ2-7	13	TRBD2	TGCAGTGCTAGAGGTAGCGGGGGATACGAGCAGTACTTC	CSARGSGGYEQYF
once	TRBV21-1	TRBJ1-2	18	-	TGTGCCAGCAGCCCCCCTAGGGGGCAGGGGGCATGGGACTATGGCTACACCTTC	CASSPPRGQGAWDYGYTF
-	TRBV15	TRBJ1-1	15	-	TGTGCCACCAGCAGAGACGCGACTGCGTCCACTGAAGCTTTCTTT	CATSRDATASTEAFF
once	TRBV4-1	TRBJ1-2	17	-	TGCGCCAGCAGCCAAGTTGGAATCCGGAGTCGAAACTATGGCTACACCTTC	CASSQVGIRSRNYGYTF
few	TRBV6-1	TRBJ2-1	9	TRBD1	TGTGCCACGGGACAGGTCCTGTTCTTC	CATGQVLFF
-	TRBV9	TRBJ2-1	16	-	TGTGCCAGCAGCGTACCGGGGGCGGAAGGGGGCAATGAGCAGTTCTTC	CASSVPGAEGGNEQFF
-	TRBV29-1	TRBJ1-2	15	-	TGCAGCGTGATTCCGGGAGACAGAGGTTTCGATGGCTACACCTTC	CSVIPGDRGFDGYTF
-	TRBV7-9	TRBJ2-1	14	-	TGTGCCAGCAGCAAAGGAGGGGGGAAAATTGAGCAGTTCTTC	CASSKGGGKIEQFF
-	TRBV27	TRBJ1-2	15	TRBD1	TGTGCCAGCAGTTCTTCAGGGGGCGCATACTATGGCTACACCTTC	CASSSSGGAYYGYTF
-	TRBV20-1	TRBJ2-1	14	TRBD2	TGCAGTGCTCGTAGCGGGGGAGTATACAATGAGCAGTTCTTC	CSARSGGVYNEQFF
-	TRBV2	TRBJ1-1	12	-	TGTGCCAGCAGAGGGGAGAAACCCGAGGCTTTCTTT	CASRGEKPEAFF
-	TRBV13	TRBJ2-7	15	-	TGTGCCAGCAGTGGAAACAGGGAGAGTGGGAACGAGCAGTACTTC	CASSGNRESGNEQYF
-	TRBV12-3/TRBV12-4	TRBJ2-1	12	-	TGTGCCAGCAGCCCGGTGGGCGGTGAGCAGTTCTTC	CASSPVGGEQFF
-	TRBV29-1	TRBJ1-2	10	TRBD1	TGCAGCGCTGACAGGGACGGCTACACCTTC	CSADRDGYTF
-	TRBV20-1	TRBJ2-1	14	TRBD2	TGCAGGGCGGGGGGCCCAGCGAGCCACAATGAGCAGTTCTTC	CRAGGPASHNEQFF
few	TRBV19	TRBJ1-1	14	TRBD1	TGTGCCAGTAGTCTCGGACAGGGGAACACTGAAGCTTTCTTT	CASSLGQGNTEAFF
once	TRBV28	TRBJ2-5	15	TRBD2	TGTGCCAGCAGCCGACGCACTAGCGGACAAGAGACCCAGTACTTC	CASSRRTSGQETQYF
few	TRBV7-2	TRBJ2-5	16	-	TGTGCCAGCAGCTCGTCACTCCTAGATTCGGACGAGACCCAGTACTTC	CASSSSLLDSDETQYF
-	TRBV24-1	TRBJ1-2	12	-	TGTGCCACCAGTGATGTTAACGGGGGCTACACCTTC	CATSDVNGGYTF
-	TRBV5-1	TRBJ1-1	13	-	TGCGCCAGCAGCAGAACCGGTTACACTGAAGCTTTCTTT	CASSRTGYTEAFF
-	TRBV4-1	TRBJ1-1	15	-	TGCGCCAGCAGCCAAGACACCTCCTATGCCACTGAAGCTTTCTTT	CASSQDTSYATEAFF
-	TRBV29-1	TRBJ2-7	11	-	TGCAGCGTCACCAGGCCCGGCGAGCAGTACTTC	CSVTRPGEQYF
once	TRBV23-1	TRBJ1-1	15	TRBD1	TGCGCCAGCGGGGGGACAGGGAGCGTGAGGACTGAAGCTTTCTTT	CASGGTGSVRTEAFF
-	TRBV12-3/TRBV12-4	TRBJ1-2	13	-	TGTGCCAGCAGTGCACTGAGGAGCTATGGCTACACCTTC	CASSALRSYGYTF
-	TRBV27	TRBJ2-3	15	TRBD2	TGTGCCAGCAGTCTTGGACTAGCGGCGACAGATACGCAGTATTTT	CASSLGLAATDTQYF
-	TRBV20-1	TRBJ1-5	14	TRBD1	TGCAGTGCTAGACAAGGACAGGGCTTTGAGCCCCAGCATTTT	CSARQGQGFEPQHF
-	TRBV12-5	TRBJ2-7	14	TRBD1	TGTGCTAGTGGTTTGGACCTACAGGGGAACGAGCAGTACTTC	CASGLDLQGNEQYF
-	TRBV4-1	TRBJ2-1	15	TRBD1	TGCGCCAGCAGCCAAGACGGGACAGGGTACAATGAGCAGTTCTTC	CASSQDGTGYNEQFF
-	TRBV4-2	TRBJ2-1	12	-	TGTGCCAGCAGCCAATATTACAATGAGCAGTTCTTC	CASSQYYNEQFF
-	TRBV28	TRBJ2-7	11	-	TGTGCCACCACCTCGTCCTACGAGCAGTACTTC	CATTSSYEQYF
-	TRBV5-1	TRBJ2-7	19	TRBD2	TGCGCCAGCAGCTTGGAATCAGGCAGCACTAGCGGGAGTTCCTACGAGCAGTACTTC	CASSLESGSTSGSSYEQYF
-	TRBV15	TRBJ2-5	13	-	TGTGCCACCAGCAGACCTGACGGGGAGACCCAGTACTTC	CATSRPDGETQYF